A single sample is the source of the 15 T cell receptor beta chains below, sequenced in a study of PD-L1 blockade in urothelial cancer. Time point noted: peripheral blood 6 weeks after treatment start. Sequenced by immunoSEQ multiplex PCR; TCRdb stores in-frame clones only, minus some. Of about 120,000 clones listed, 80% to 90% are singletons. Sequenced material: PBMCs, taken around atezolizumab (anti-PD-L1) treatment. These receptors all stem from a man in his 60s with urothelial cancer.

This rearrangement joins TRBV4-3 to TRBJ1-4; 10 nucleotides line up with TRBD1. The CDR3 is 15 residues long. Trimming at V came to 1 base and at J to 6 bases, leaving 2 bases not matched to a gene. Germline CDR1 reads LGHNA; CDR2 reads YSLEER. CDR3 DNA: TGCGCCAGCAGCCAAGCGGACAGGGGGTATGAAAAACTGTTTTTT. Its translation: CASSQADRGYEKLFF.

The V and J genes are TRBV6-5 and TRBJ1-3, with D uncertain. V dropped 4 bases and J dropped 0 bases, with 13 bases sitting between them. This CDR3 is 16 amino acids long. The germline V gene has CDR1 MNHEY and CDR2 SVGAGI. In DNA form, the CDR3 reads TGTGCCAGCAGTTTTGCGGGCAGTCGCTCTGGAAACACCATATATTTT. The encoded protein is CASSFAGSRSGNTIYF.

The V gene is TRBV28, the J gene TRBJ1-1, with D uncertain. Germline values: CDR1 MDHEN, CDR2 SYDVKM. The CDR3 length is 13 residues. Trimming removed 3 bases from V and 1 base from J, with 6 bases in between. DNA of the CDR3: TGTGCCAGCAGTTTGGGAGAGAACACTGAAGCTTTCTTT. Translating it yields CASSLGENTEAFF.

This sequence joins TRBV29-1 and TRBJ2-3; D is uncertain. The CDR3 has 11 residues. The V gene lost 3 bases and the J gene lost 6 bases, with 7 bases spanning the gap. CDR1 is SQVTM and CDR2 is ANQGSEA in the germline V gene. The CDR3 DNA is TGCAGCGTTGATTACGGTGATACGCAGTATTTT. It translates to CSVDYGDTQYF.

V is TRBV9 and J is TRBJ2-1, with a tentative D call TRBD2 (5 bases). The CDR3 has 15 amino acids. The V and J ends lost 2 bases and 0 bases respectively, with 9 bases between them. Germline CDR1 and CDR2: SGDLS and YYNGEE. The CDR3 DNA reads TGTGCCAGCAGCGTCGGGGTTCCCTCCTACAATGAGCAGTTCTTC. It encodes CASSVGVPSYNEQFF. Full variable domain (rest looked up from reference TRBV9 and TRBJ2-1): DSGVTQTPKHLITATGQRVTLRCSPRSGDLSVYWYQQSLDQGLQFLIQYYNGEERAKGNILERFSAQQFPDLHSELNLSSLELGDSALYFCASSVGVPSYNEQFFGPGTRLTVL.

The V gene is TRBV2, the J gene TRBJ2-7; 8 bases match TRBD1. The germline CDR1 and CDR2 sequences are SNHLY and FYNNEI. V was clipped by 5 bases and J by 5 bases; unmatched bases: 11. The CDR3 contains 15 residues. The CDR3 region is CASSRNGQGPHEQYF. The CDR3 nucleotides are TGTGCCAGCAGTCGAAATGGACAGGGTCCCCACGAGCAGTACTTC.

This rearrangement joins TRBV19 to TRBJ2-6; D ambiguous. The germline CDR1 and CDR2 sequences are LNHDA and SQIVND (reference sequence). This CDR3 is built from 16 residues. Trimming left V 5 bases short and J 1 base short, with 12 bases between. CDR3 residues: CASSVVPGSGANVLTF. The CDR3 region has the DNA TGTGCCAGTAGTGTCGTTCCCGGGTCTGGGGCCAACGTCCTGACTTTC.

V and J are TRBV4-2 and TRBJ2-7; D is perhaps TRBD2 (5 bases). Per the germline V gene, CDR1 is LGHNA and CDR2 is YNFKEQ. The V gene lost 3 bases and the J gene lost 2 bases, with 14 bases spanning the gap. The CDR3 has 15 residues. CDR3 in amino acids: CASSQLPSGTYEQYF. CDR3 sequence (DNA): TGTGCCAGCAGCCAGTTACCCAGCGGAACCTACGAGCAGTACTTC.

As DNA, the CDR3 is TGTGCCAGCAGCCAAGAGGCGGTAAGGGGGACTGAAGCTTTCTTT. Translated: CASSQEAVRGTEAFF. The V call is TRBV14, the J call TRBJ1-1; TRBD1 is a possible D gene (6 bases). The CDR3 spans 15 residues. CDR1 is SGHDN, CDR2 FVKESK, per germline. V was trimmed by 0 bases and J by 5 bases, leaving 13 bases between them.

In this sample, this clone turned up a few times. The genes are TRBV6-5 and TRBJ2-1; 11 bases agree with TRBD1. The trim removed 7 bases at V and 1 base at J, leaving 3 bases unmatched. This CDR3 spans 15 amino acids. Germline V lookup: CDR1 MNHEY, CDR2 SVGAGI. The CDR3 here is CASTRDRGSYNEQFF. Written as DNA, the CDR3 is TGTGCCAGCACTAGGGACAGGGGGTCCTACAATGAGCAGTTCTTC.

Details on this clone: One end of the junction is discordant with germline, which a read error may explain. The CDR3 sequence: CASSLAGQEYHF. The CDR3 DNA reads TGTGCCAGCAGCTTGGCGGGACAGGAATACCACTTC. The rearrangement uses TRBV5-6 and TRBJ2-5; 8 bases are shared with TRBD1. This CDR3 is 12 amino acids long. Germline V CDR1 and CDR2: SGHDT, YYEEEE.

This clone came up once. The chain recombines TRBV2 with TRBJ1-4; 9 bases are shared with TRBD1. Per germline, CDR1 SNHLY and CDR2 FYNNEI. V was pared by 6 bases and J by 4 bases, with 9 bases of the junction left unmatched. The CDR3 is 16 amino acids. The CDR3 DNA follows: TGTGCCAGCAGCATACAGGGGGCGCCTAATAATGAAAAACTGTTTTTT. This gives the protein CASSIQGAPNNEKLFF.

CDR3 sequence reads: CASSVTSGGAMGITDTQYF. The CDR3 DNA is TGTGCCAGCAGCGTGACTAGCGGGGGGGCGATGGGGATCACAGATACGCAGTATTTT. The chain couples TRBV9 to TRBJ2-3; the match to TRBD2 covers 14 bases. Trimming at V came to 2 bases and at J to 2 bases, leaving 10 bases not matched to a gene. Germline CDR1 is SGDLS and CDR2 is YYNGEE. This CDR3 contains 19 residues.

The rearrangement links TRBV27 to TRBJ2-1; D perhaps matches TRBD1 (6 bases). The CDR3 extends over 14 amino acids. Germline V gene data show CDR1 as MNHEY and CDR2 as SMNVEV (reference sequence). V shed 5 bases and J shed 2 bases, with 10 bases lying between them. CDR3 amino acids: CASSEDSTYNEQFF. The CDR3 DNA follows: TGTGCCAGCAGTGAGGACAGTACCTACAATGAGCAGTTCTTC.

This clone has a single count. The J gene is TRBJ2-2, the V gene TRBV10-3, with TRBD1 identical over 10 bases. The CDR3 runs to 15 residues. Germline V gene data show CDR1 as ENHRY and CDR2 as SYGVKD. Unmatched junction bases numbered 4, after V lost 6 bases and J lost 3 bases. The CDR3 DNA is TGTGCCATCAGGGCCGGGACAGGGGACACCGGGGAGCTGTTTTTT. It translates to CAIRAGTGDTGELFF.